This TCR beta chain came from a study of cytomegalovirus exposure and HLA in healthy donors. Trimming removed 0 bases from V and 5 bases from J, with 14 bases in between. The CDR3 totals 15 residues. Germline V gene data show CDR1 as SGHNT and CDR2 as YYREEE (reference sequence). Sequencing used immunoSEQ multiplex PCR; TCRdb keeps in-frame clones, though not all of them. This repertoire shows some 230,000 clones, around 90% found once; its top ten account for approximately 1.1%. The receptor's source is a woman aged 18-29 years in good health and CMV-seronegative. The chain is built from TRBV5-4 and TRBJ2-5, with D possibly TRBD2 on 7 matching bases. Sample: PBMCs. The CDR3 loop reads CASSLAFGGLETQYF. The DNA for the CDR3 is TGTGCCAGCAGCTTGGCCTTCGGGGGGCTGGAGACCCAGTACTTC.